This T cell receptor beta chain comes out of a study of control samples from healthy donors and cancer patients. V dropped 3 bases and J dropped 0 bases, with 16 bases sitting between them. The CDR3 is 17 amino acids. Per the germline V gene, CDR1 is SGDLS and CDR2 is YYNGEE. Assay used: immunoSEQ multiplex PCR; TCRdb lists only in-frame clones, some missing. The sample lists roughly 370,000 clones; roughly 90% were seen once. This chain uses TRBV9 with TRBJ1-3; D uncertain. The sequence derives from a man in his forties with head and neck cancer. Sequences were obtained from PBMCs. The CDR3 nucleotides read TGTGCCAGCAGCGCAGTTCTAGAGTTTTACTCTGGAAACACCATATATTTT. Translated: CASSAVLEFYSGNTIYF. Complete variable domain (other parts from reference TRBV9 and TRBJ1-3): DSGVTQTPKHLITATGQRVTLRCSPRSGDLSVYWYQQSLDQGLQFLIQYYNGEERAKGNILERFSAQQFPDLHSELNLSSLELGDSALYFCASSAVLEFYSGNTIYFGEGSWLTVV.